This record concerns one T cell receptor beta chain sequence. Its cognate antigen is unknown. This entry comes from a study of cytomegalovirus exposure and HLA in healthy donors. Germline loops: CDR1 KGHSH, CDR2 LQKENI. V shed 3 bases, J shed 2 bases, and the junction held 10 bases outside the gene matches. The CDR3 spans 16 residues. Both 60 Vbeta primers and 13 Jbeta primers went into the PCR. Assay used: immunoSEQ multiplex PCR; TCRdb lists only in-frame clones, some missing. Among fewer than 250,000 clones listed, approximately 88% were seen once. Study results and limitations: HLA allele associations emerged for fewer than 20,000 TCR beta sequences in a later analysis, at 0.05 false discovery rate. DRB1 had the most TCR associations and HLA-C the fewest, a later analysis found, with rates varying by HLA locus.

Sequenced input: PBMCs. This TCR was sampled from a boy aged 2-9 years in good health and CMV-seronegative. V and J are TRBV18 and TRBJ2-7, with TRBD1 identical over 7 bases. The chain's CDR3 is CASSPLAGTVPYEQYF. CDR3 nucleotide sequence: TGTGCCAGCTCACCTCTGGCCGGGACAGTGCCCTACGAGCAGTACTTC.